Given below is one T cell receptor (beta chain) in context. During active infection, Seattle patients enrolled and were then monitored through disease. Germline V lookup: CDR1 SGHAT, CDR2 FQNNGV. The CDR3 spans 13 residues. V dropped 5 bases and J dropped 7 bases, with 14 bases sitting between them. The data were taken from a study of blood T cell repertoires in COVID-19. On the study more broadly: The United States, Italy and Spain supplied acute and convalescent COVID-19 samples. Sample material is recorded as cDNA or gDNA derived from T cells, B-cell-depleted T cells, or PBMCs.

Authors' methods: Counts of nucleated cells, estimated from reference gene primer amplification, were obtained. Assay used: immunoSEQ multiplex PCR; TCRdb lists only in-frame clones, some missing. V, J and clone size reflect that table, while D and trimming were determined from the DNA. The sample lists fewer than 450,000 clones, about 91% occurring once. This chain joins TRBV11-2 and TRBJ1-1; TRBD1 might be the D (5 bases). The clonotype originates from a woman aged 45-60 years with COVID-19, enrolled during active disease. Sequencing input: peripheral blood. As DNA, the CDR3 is TGTGCCAGCAGCCCGCCCCCAGGGATTGAAGCTTTCTTT. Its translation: CASSPPPGIEAFF.